This T cell receptor beta chain stems from a study of OX40 agonist ivuxolimab in advanced cancers. Regarding the study as a whole: There was clonal expansion of CD4+ and CD8+ blood T cells by week 6 at 0.1 to 3.0 mg/kg.

The method was immunoSEQ multiplex PCR; TCRdb's version includes in-frame clones alone and lacks a portion of them. Of 75,000 to 100,000 clones in the sample, approximately 90% are singletons; the top ten hold about 0.7%. Points on this clone: Its matching antigen is unknown.

Germline V gene data show CDR1 as LNHNV and CDR2 as YYDKDF (reference sequence). V was cut by 4 bases and J by 5 bases, with 14 bases left in between. CDR3 length: 14 amino acids. The sequencing here drew on CD4+ or CD8+ T cells sorted from blood, taken in a trial of the OX40 agonist ivuxolimab. This chain links TRBV15 with TRBJ1-1, with D perhaps matching TRBD1 (5 bases). This receptor was obtained from an adult with an advanced solid tumor such as melanoma, head and neck, liver or kidney cancer. CDR3 nucleotides: TGTGCCACCAGCACCCAGGGCGGGTGGACTGAAGCTTTCTTT. It translates to CATSTQGGWTEAFF. Full variable domain (missing parts from reference TRBV15 and TRBJ1-1): DAMVIQNPRYQVTQFGKPVTLSCSQTLNHNVMYWYQQKSSQAPKLLFHYYDKDFNNEADTPDNFQSRRPNTSFCFLDIRSPGLGDTAMYLCATSTQGGWTEAFFGQGTRLTVV.